A single sample gave rise to the 32 T cell receptor beta chains below, sequenced in a study of shared clonotypes between healthy human individuals. The repertoire was sequenced with immunoSEQ multiplex PCR; TCRdb's copy has only in-frame clones and lacks some. The sample holds 1,400,000 or so clones, less than 99% seen once. Sequences were obtained from naive CD4+ T cells sorted from blood. Noted subset: CD45RA+ positively selected. Every receptor here comes from a man aged 25-45 years in good health.

The J gene is TRBJ2-3, the V gene TRBV5-1; D is unresolved. This CDR3 has 18 amino acids. Germline V gives CDR1 SGHRS, CDR2 YFSETQ. V lost 4 bases and J lost 0, with 21 bases in between. The CDR3 bases are TGCGCCAGCAGCCTGCGCGCGTATACTGGTGTTAGCACAGATACGCAGTATTTT. It codes for CASSLRAYTGVSTDTQYF. The full variable domain, completed using reference TRBV5-1 and TRBJ2-3, is KAGVTQTPRYLIKTRGQQVTLSCSPISGHRSVSWYQQTPGQGLQFLFEYFSETQRNKGNFPGRFSGRQFSNSRSEMNVSTLELGDSALYLCASSLRAYTGVSTDTQYFGPGTRLTVL.

DNA for the CDR3: TGTGCCAGCAGTTTATCGAGGGGCAGACCGTCCCCCTACAATGAGCAGTTCTTC. Its translation is CASSLSRGRPSPYNEQFF. V usage is TRBV27 and J usage is TRBJ2-1; D is perhaps TRBD1 or TRBD2 (5 bases each). V lost 0 bases and J lost 2, with 17 bases in between. The germline V gene has CDR1 MNHEY and CDR2 SMNVEV (reference sequence). The CDR3 runs 18 residues.

The chain couples TRBV10-2 to TRBJ1-2, with D perhaps matching TRBD1 (6 bases). The CDR3 covers 14 residues. With 7 bases removed from V and 4 bases from J, the gap between germline ends came to 16 bases. The germline V gene has CDR1 WSHSY and CDR2 SAAADI. The CDR3 sequence is CASKSRGRSYGYTF. CDR3 bases: TGCGCCAGCAAAAGCAGGGGACGGAGCTATGGCTACACCTTC.

The chain has TRBV12-5 and TRBJ1-5; D unclear. Germline V CDR1 and CDR2: LGHNT, FRNRAP. The V end was cut by 7 bases, the J end by 2 bases, with 9 bases between. There are 13 residues in the CDR3. The CDR3 reads CASEGIGNQPQHF. CDR3 sequence (DNA): TGTGCTAGTGAGGGTATCGGCAATCAGCCCCAGCATTTT.

This clone was seen just once. CDR3 in amino acids: CASSFAGQSPYEQYF. The CDR3 DNA reads TGTGCCAGCAGTTTCGCAGGCCAAAGCCCATACGAGCAGTACTTC. The chain uses TRBV27 and TRBJ2-7; D gene ambiguous. V lost 3 bases to trimming and J lost 4 bases, with 16 bases between them. From germline, CDR1 is MNHEY and CDR2 SMNVEV (reference sequence). The CDR3 has 15 residues.

The chain employs TRBV10-3 and TRBJ1-4; no firm D call. V lost 10 bases and J lost 5, with 11 bases in between. The CDR3 extends over 12 amino acids. CDR1 and CDR2 (germline): ENHRY, SYGVKD. CDR3 sequence reads: CATSGSNEKLFF. CDR3 coding DNA: TGTGCCACATCAGGCTCAAATGAAAAACTGTTTTTT.

The CDR3 bases are TGTGCCATCAGTGAACATCGGGACAGGGATTTCGACAGCTCCTACGAGCAGTACTTC. Translated, it gives CAISEHRDRDFDSSYEQYF. This chain uses TRBV10-3 with TRBJ2-7; TRBD1 aligns across 9 bases. Looked up from germline, CDR1 is ENHRY and CDR2 is SYGVKD. There are 19 residues in the CDR3. The V and J ends lost 3 bases and 0 bases, in that order; junction bases with no gene match: 15.

Only one count was recorded for this clone. The rearrangement uses TRBV7-3 and TRBJ2-3; 8 bases match TRBD2. V shed 4 bases and J 1 base; nucleotides not matched to a gene: 7. CDR1 and CDR2 from the germline V gene are SGHTA and FQGTGA. This CDR3 has 16 residues. The CDR3 spells CASSSNGGGGTDTQYF. The DNA of the CDR3 is TGTGCCAGCAGCTCCAACGGGGGGGGTGGCACAGATACGCAGTATTTT.

This chain joins TRBV5-1 and TRBJ2-5, with 7 bases matching TRBD1. The germline gives CDR1 SGHRS, CDR2 YFSETQ. Trimming cost V 4 bases and J 2 bases; bases outside gene matches: 5. The CDR3 covers 14 residues. The CDR3 reads CASSMIQGQETQYF. The CDR3 DNA follows: TGCGCCAGCAGCATGATACAGGGGCAAGAGACCCAGTACTTC.

The chain has TRBV9 and TRBJ1-2; 7 bases fit TRBD1. Germline assignment: CDR1 SGDLS and CDR2 YYNGEE. The CDR3 loop spans 15 amino acids. The V gene end was trimmed by 4 bases and the J gene end by 6 bases; junction bases not matched to a gene: 12. This chain's CDR3 is CASSPRGRGDDGYTF. In nucleotides, the CDR3 is TGTGCCAGCAGCCCTAGGGGGCGCGGGGACGATGGCTACACCTTC.

The genes are TRBV6-5 and TRBJ1-4; D is undetermined. The ends were cut back, 2 bases at V and 0 bases at J, with 10 bases in the middle. CDR1 and CDR2 (germline): MNHEY, SVGAGI. The CDR3 consists of 16 residues. CDR3 amino acids: CASSYIRGATNEKLFF. Here the CDR3 DNA reads TGTGCCAGCAGTTACATCCGTGGCGCAACTAATGAAAAACTGTTTTTT.

The chain combines TRBV7-9 with TRBJ2-7; perhaps TRBD2 as D (5 bases). In germline, CDR1 is SEHNR, CDR2 FQNEAQ (reference sequence). Trimming cost V 5 bases and J 0 bases, with 11 bases left between them. The CDR3 loop spans 14 amino acids. In nucleotides, the CDR3 is TGTGCCAGCAGCCTCACGGGGTTCTCCTACGAGCAGTACTTC. Translation gives CASSLTGFSYEQYF.

The J gene is TRBJ1-1, the V gene TRBV6-1; 9 bases are a match to TRBD1. The CDR3 covers 17 residues. J lost 2 bases, V lost 2 bases, and 9 bases had no gene match. Germline V gene sequence: CDR1 MNHNS, CDR2 SASEGT. The CDR3 nucleotides are TGTGCCAGCAGTGAACCACCTGGACAGGGGTATAACACTGAAGCTTTCTTT. As protein: CASSEPPGQGYNTEAFF.

The chain recombines TRBV5-1 with TRBJ1-1, with D perhaps TRBD1 (5 bases). This CDR3 region has 14 residues. V was clipped by 0 bases and J by 1 base, with 7 bases between them. Germline CDR1 and CDR2: SGHRS and YFSETQ. CDR3 protein: CASSLATGNTEAFF. CDR3 bases: TGCGCCAGCAGCTTGGCCACAGGGAACACTGAAGCTTTCTTT.

J is TRBJ2-6 and V is TRBV5-1; 9 bases are a match to TRBD1. V gave up 4 bases and J gave up 2 bases; unmatched junction bases: 19. This CDR3 is 21 amino acids long. Germline V gene sequence: CDR1 SGHRS, CDR2 YFSETQ. The CDR3 loop is CASSPKLTPGQGSAGANVLTF. The CDR3 DNA follows: TGCGCCAGCAGCCCCAAGCTCACTCCGGGACAGGGATCCGCTGGGGCCAACGTCCTGACTTTC.

A word on this clone: Relative to the germline gene, one junction end is altered; a read error may explain this. J is TRBJ2-1 and V is TRBV6-6, with a tentative D call TRBD1 (5 bases). Germline V lookup: CDR1 MNHNY, CDR2 SVGAGI (reference sequence). This CDR3 is 15 amino acids long. In DNA form, the CDR3 reads TGTGCAAGCAGAATCGTGGGGCAAGGTAACAATGAGCAGTTCTTC. It specifies CASRIVGQGNNEQFF.

The rearrangement uses TRBV7-9 and TRBJ1-2, with D perhaps matching TRBD1 (6 bases). Germline CDR1 reads SEHNR; CDR2 reads FQNEAQ (reference sequence). This CDR3 is 15 amino acids long. The V end was cut by 2 bases, the J end by 6 bases, with 16 bases between. The CDR3 nucleotides read TGTGCCAGCAGCTTAACCCAGGGGTTTGCGGATGGCTACACCTTC. Its protein is CASSLTQGFADGYTF.

This chain links TRBV14 with TRBJ2-3, with 8 bases lining up with TRBD2. Trimming at V came to 4 bases and at J to 4 bases, leaving 7 bases not matched to a gene. The CDR3 totals 15 residues. Germline V gene sequence: CDR1 SGHDN, CDR2 FVKESK. The CDR3 spells CASSLLAGIADTQYF. The CDR3 nucleotides read TGTGCCAGCAGCCTATTAGCGGGAATAGCAGATACGCAGTATTTT.

J is TRBJ2-1 and V is TRBV10-3, with D perhaps matching TRBD1 (5 bases). V was pared by 0 bases and J by 9 bases, with 12 bases between. The CDR3 sequence is 14 residues long. Germline V CDR1 and CDR2: ENHRY, SYGVKD. Here the CDR3 reads CAISESGDSSEQFF. The CDR3 coding sequence is TGTGCCATCAGTGAGTCCGGCGACAGTAGTGAGCAGTTCTTC.

The genes are TRBV5-4 and TRBJ2-4, with 10 bases identical to TRBD2. The CDR3 has 15 amino acids. The V segment lost 2 bases and the J segment 8 bases; nucleotides outside the gene matches: 7. CDR1 is SGHNT and CDR2 is YYREEE in the germline V gene (reference sequence). This chain's CDR3 is CASSLGTSAGDIQYF. Here the CDR3 DNA reads TGTGCCAGCAGCTTAGGGACTAGCGCTGGGGACATTCAGTACTTC.

The gene calls are TRBV12-2 and TRBJ2-1. TRBV12-2 is deemed a pseudogene. The CDR3 sequence is 15 residues long. In nucleotides, the CDR3 is TGTGCAAGTCGCAGACGCCGTTCCTTATACAATGAGCAGTTCTTC. Residues: CASRRRRSLYNEQFF.

The genes are TRBV7-3 and TRBJ1-1, with 9 bases lining up with TRBD1. CDR1 is SGHTA, CDR2 FQGTGA, per germline. The CDR3 has 15 amino acids. V was clipped by 2 bases and J by 1 base; unmatched bases: 2. The CDR3 region is CASSLLGQGNTEAFF. CDR3 DNA: TGTGCCAGCAGCTTATTGGGACAGGGGAACACTGAAGCTTTCTTT.

The rearrangement joins TRBV5-1 to TRBJ1-3; D ambiguous. Trimming pared 4 bases from V and 0 bases from J, leaving 14 bases between. Germline V gene sequence: CDR1 SGHRS, CDR2 YFSETQ. The CDR3 is made up of 16 amino acids. CDR3 nucleotide sequence: TGCGCCAGCAGCCCTTCCATACAGAACTCTGGAAACACCATATATTTT. It encodes CASSPSIQNSGNTIYF.

The chain combines TRBV27 with TRBJ2-2; no clear D gene. Germline lookup yields CDR1 MNHEY and CDR2 SMNVEV (reference sequence). This CDR3 comprises 16 residues. The V gene lost 2 bases and the J gene lost 0 bases, with 10 bases spanning the gap. CDR3 in DNA: TGTGCCAGCAGTTTACACGGGCATCCGAACACCGGGGAGCTGTTTTTT. It is translated as CASSLHGHPNTGELFF.

This clone came up a few times. V and J are TRBV18 and TRBJ2-2; D not certain. Deletions cut 2 bases from V and 1 base from J, with 5 bases between. This CDR3 contains 14 residues. Germline V gene data show CDR1 as KGHSH and CDR2 as LQKENI. The CDR3 nucleotides read TGTGCCAGCTCACCAGACATGAACACCGGGGAGCTGTTTTTT. It is translated as CASSPDMNTGELFF.

V usage is TRBV9 and J usage is TRBJ2-1; 9 bases are a match to TRBD2. The V gene's germline CDR1 is SGDLS and CDR2 YYNGEE. V was pared by 3 bases and J by 9 bases, with 7 bases of the junction left unmatched. The CDR3 is made up of 14 amino acids. In DNA form, the CDR3 reads TGTGCCAGCAGCGCGGGGGTAGCGGGAGTTGAGCAGTTCTTC. Translated: CASSAGVAGVEQFF.

The CDR3 DNA is TGTGCCAGCATAATAACGAACAGCTATGGCTACACCTTC. Protein sequence: CASIITNSYGYTF. V gene TRBV2 combines with J gene TRBJ1-2; D is unclear. From germline, CDR1 is SNHLY and CDR2 FYNNEI. V shed 7 bases and J shed 4 bases, with 13 bases lying between them. This CDR3 contains 13 residues.

The rearrangement links TRBV30 to TRBJ2-7; D unclear. The CDR3 covers 11 residues. Trimming pared 1 base from V and 2 bases from J, leaving 3 bases between. From germline, CDR1 is GTSNPN and CDR2 SVGIG (reference sequence). In DNA, the CDR3 is TGTGCCTGGAGTGCCCCCTACGAGCAGTACTTC. Residues: CAWSAPYEQYF.

J is TRBJ2-1 and V is TRBV20-1; D unresolved. V lost 3 bases and J lost 8, with 5 bases in between. Germline CDR1 and CDR2: DFQATT and SNEGSKA (reference sequence). This CDR3 has 10 residues. CDR3 in DNA: TGCAGTGCTAGGGGATATGAGCAGTTCTTC. Amino acid sequence: CSARGYEQFF.

The chain joins TRBV10-3 to TRBJ1-5; no reliable D call. Germline V gives CDR1 ENHRY, CDR2 SYGVKD. V was shortened by 2 bases and J by 7 bases, with 6 bases between the two germline ends. The CDR3 is 12 amino acids. The CDR3 spells CAISEQDQPQHF. In DNA, the CDR3 is TGTGCCATCAGTGAGCAGGACCAGCCCCAGCATTTT.

This chain connects TRBV2 to TRBJ2-7; D is possibly TRBD1 (5 bases). The germline gives CDR1 SNHLY, CDR2 FYNNEI. V lost 11 bases and J 7 bases, leaving 24 bases between the germline ends. This CDR3 spans 14 amino acids. DNA for the CDR3: TGTGCCGTGGCAACAGGTATTCCCGCTGGGGAGCAGTACTTC. It translates to CAVATGIPAGEQYF.

The V call is TRBV11-2, the J call TRBJ1-2; the match to TRBD1 covers 10 bases. V shed 4 bases, J shed 7 bases, and the junction held 12 bases outside the gene matches. This CDR3 is 16 amino acids long. Germline V gene lookup returns CDR1 SGHAT and CDR2 FQNNGV. The CDR3 region is CASSYGTGEGRFGYTF. As DNA, the CDR3 is TGTGCCAGCAGCTATGGGACAGGGGAAGGTAGATTTGGCTACACCTTC. Variable domain in full (rest from reference TRBV11-2 and TRBJ1-2): EAGVAQSPRYKIIEKRQSVAFWCNPISGHATLYWYQQILGQGPKLLIQFQNNGVVDDSQLPKDRFSAERLKGVDSTLKIQPAKLEDSAVYLCASSYGTGEGRFGYTFGSGTRLTVV.